This TCR beta chain appears in the sequencing data of a study of cytomegalovirus exposure and HLA in healthy donors. The donors were members of the validation cohort, which comprised around 110 subjects and was separate from the first cohort of more than 500 subjects. Method: immunoSEQ multiplex PCR; TCRdb's copy keeps in-frame clones and lacks some. The sample holds about 120,000 clones, about 85% seen once. Germline V gene lookup returns CDR1 LGHNT and CDR2 FRNRAP. With 7 bases clipped from V and 7 bases from J, the junction kept 18 bases outside the gene matches. CDR3 length: 16 residues. Findings and limits, study-wide: In vitro confirmation showed three CMV-associated chains to be CMV antigen specific. Altogether, more than 150 TCR beta chains were recorded as cytomegalovirus-associated.

As for this clone: Its specificity is not known.

This receptor was identified in a woman in her twenties or thirties in good health and CMV-seronegative. Sequencing input: PBMCs. The J gene is TRBJ1-1, the V gene TRBV12-5; 7 positions agree with TRBD1. CDR3 amino acids: CASARTFVTGLDEAFF. DNA for the CDR3: TGTGCTAGTGCCCGAACCTTTGTGACAGGGTTAGATGAAGCTTTCTTT.